The 30 T cell receptor beta chains given below trace back to one sample, sequenced in a study of OX40 agonist ivuxolimab in advanced cancers. Only in-frame clones appear in the TCRdb table, and some are missing; sequencing was by immunoSEQ multiplex PCR. The data contain over 60,000 clones, roughly 85% of them singletons. Here the sequenced sample was CD4+ or CD8+ T cells sorted from blood, taken in a trial of the OX40 agonist ivuxolimab. These receptor sequences come from an adult with an advanced solid tumor such as melanoma, head and neck, liver or kidney cancer.

About this clone itself: The junction departs from the called germline gene at one end, perhaps through a read error. The chain links TRBV4-2 to TRBJ2-3, with unresolved D. Germline V gives CDR1 LGHNA, CDR2 YNFKEQ. The CDR3 length is 15 residues. Here the CDR3 reads CASSEDGTYTDTQYF. In DNA form, the CDR3 reads TGTGCCAGCAGCGAAGACGGCACCTACACAGATACGCAGTATTTT.

V is TRBV7-9 and J is TRBJ1-4; 7 bases map to TRBD1. The V gene's germline CDR1 is SEHNR and CDR2 FQNEAQ (reference sequence). Trimming took 6 bases from V and 3 from J; bases not matched to a gene: 19. The CDR3 runs 19 residues. This CDR3 is CASSRPTGSGVNSNEKLFF. Here the CDR3 DNA reads TGTGCCAGCAGTCGACCGACAGGGTCCGGGGTTAACTCTAATGAAAAACTGTTTTTT. Together with reference TRBV7-9 and TRBJ1-4, the CDR3 gives the full variable domain: DTGVSQNPRHKITKRGQNVTFRCDPISEHNRLYWYRQTLGQGPEFLTYFQNEAQLEKSRLLSDRFSAERPKGSFSTLEIQRTEQGDSAMYLCASSRPTGSGVNSNEKLFFGSGTQLSVL.

V and J are TRBV5-4 and TRBJ1-1; D may be TRBD1 (5 bases). The V end was cut by 4 bases, the J end by 1 base, with 8 bases between. Germline V gives CDR1 SGHNT, CDR2 YYREEE (reference sequence). The CDR3 sequence is 13 residues long. CDR3 coding DNA: TGTGCCAGCAGCCGTGGGGGGAACACTGAAGCTTTCTTT. Amino acids: CASSRGGNTEAFF.

V and J are TRBV4-3 and TRBJ2-1, with 11 positions matching TRBD2. V was pared by 1 base and J by 4 bases, with 3 bases of the junction left unmatched. The CDR3 consists of 16 residues. The germline gives CDR1 LGHNA, CDR2 YSLEER. The chain's CDR3 is CASSQVSGGGYNEQFF. CDR3 sequence (DNA): TGCGCCAGCAGCCAAGTTAGCGGGGGGGGATACAATGAGCAGTTCTTC.

The rearrangement links TRBV5-5 to TRBJ2-5; 13 positions match TRBD2. CDR1 is SGHKS, CDR2 YYEKEE, per germline (reference sequence). CDR3 length: 16 amino acids. The V and J ends lost 2 bases and 1 base, in that order; junction bases with no gene match: 2. The CDR3, as DNA: TGTGCCAGCAGCTTTGGGACTAGCGGGGTCCAAGAGACCCAGTACTTC. Translated, it gives CASSFGTSGVQETQYF.

This chain joins TRBV5-1 and TRBJ2-1, with 11 bases matching TRBD1. The germline CDR1 and CDR2 sequences are SGHRS and YFSETQ. The CDR3 has 13 residues. Losses at the gene ends were 7 bases for V and 6 bases for J; bases not matched to a gene: 3. The CDR3: CASRGTGGNEQFF. In nucleotides, the CDR3 is TGCGCCAGCCGCGGGACAGGGGGCAATGAGCAGTTCTTC.

The J gene is TRBJ2-3, the V gene TRBV5-6, with 9 bases that match TRBD2. The CDR3 spans 15 residues. Trimming cost V 2 bases and J 2 bases; bases outside gene matches: 3. CDR1 and CDR2 (germline): SGHDT, YYEEEE. CDR3 sequence reads: CASSLPSGVTDTQYF. CDR3 nucleotide sequence: TGTGCCAGCAGCTTACCTAGCGGGGTCACAGATACGCAGTATTTT.

The chain uses TRBV4-3 and TRBJ1-6; D unresolved. There are 18 residues in the CDR3. Germline-derived CDR1 and CDR2 are LGHNA and YSLEER. The ends were cut back, 2 bases at V and 1 base at J, with 15 bases in the middle. The CDR3 loop reads CASSQIPPSPSYNSPLHF. In DNA, the CDR3 is TGCGCCAGCAGCCAAATACCCCCCAGCCCTTCCTATAATTCACCCCTCCACTTT.

The chain carries TRBV6-5 and TRBJ1-3; the D gene is possibly TRBD1 (5 bases). The CDR3 consists of 15 residues. Germline V gene lookup returns CDR1 MNHEY and CDR2 SVGAGI. V was clipped by 6 bases and J by 3 bases, with 15 bases between them. CDR3 protein: CASRTWEGIGNTIYF. For the CDR3, the DNA is TGTGCCAGCAGGACCTGGGAGGGGATTGGAAACACCATATATTTT.

The chain uses TRBV7-2 and TRBJ2-7; TRBD2 matches at 14 bases. After removal of 2 bases from V and 5 bases from J, the junction contained 8 bases not matched to a gene. Germline V lookup: CDR1 SGHTA, CDR2 FQGNSA. The CDR3 consists of 17 residues. DNA of the CDR3: TGTGCCAGCAGCTTACCAGCACCGGGACTAGCGGGAGACGAGCAGTACTTC. Protein: CASSLPAPGLAGDEQYF.

This sequence joins TRBV10-2 and TRBJ2-3; 8 bases are a match to TRBD2. The CDR3 extends over 16 amino acids. J lost 1 base, V lost 7 bases, and 10 bases had no gene match. Germline loops: CDR1 WSHSY, CDR2 SAAADI. The CDR3 coding sequence is TGCGCCAGCAAAGGTACAACTAGCGGAGGCACAGATACGCAGTATTTT. This codes for CASKGTTSGGTDTQYF.

The CDR3 region has the DNA TGTGCCAGCAGCTTAATCGGCGGGAGGCCAGATACGCAGTATTTT. Translating gives CASSLIGGRPDTQYF. The chain couples TRBV7-6 to TRBJ2-3; 8 bases agree with TRBD2. This CDR3 region has 15 residues. V lost 2 bases and J lost 4; bases outside the gene matches: 5. In germline, CDR1 is SGHVS, CDR2 FNYEAQ.

In its sample, this clone was seen a few times. The rearrangement links TRBV19 to TRBJ2-7, with D unclear. This CDR3 has 12 residues. With 9 bases removed from V and 3 bases from J, the gap between germline ends came to 12 bases. Germline values: CDR1 LNHDA, CDR2 SQIVND (reference sequence). CDR3 sequence: CASSSRNYEQYF. DNA for the CDR3: TGTGCCAGCAGTTCTCGGAACTACGAGCAGTACTTC.

The rearrangement links TRBV5-5 to TRBJ1-1; D gene ambiguous. CDR1 SGHKS and CDR2 YYEKEE come from the germline V gene (reference sequence). The CDR3 is 16 residues long. V lost 5 bases to trimming and J lost 1 base, with 18 bases between them. In DNA form, the CDR3 reads TGTGCCAGCAGTGATGAGACTTTCTCGGCGAACACTGAAGCTTTCTTT. Protein: CASSDETFSANTEAFF.

The genes are TRBV28 and TRBJ2-6; D is ambiguous. The CDR3 has 15 amino acids. The V gene's germline CDR1 is MDHEN and CDR2 SYDVKM. V was pared by 6 bases and J by 4 bases, with 13 bases between. The CDR3 spells CASSDEWRGANVLTF. The CDR3 nucleotides read TGTGCCAGCAGCGACGAGTGGAGAGGGGCCAACGTCCTGACTTTC.

This clone was seen a few times. The gene calls are TRBV11-2 and TRBJ2-7, with unresolved D. Trimming removed 5 bases from V and 6 bases from J, with 8 bases in between. Germline CDR1 is SGHAT and CDR2 is FQNNGV. This CDR3 is built from 11 residues. The CDR3 reads CASSQAPEQYF. The DNA of the CDR3 is TGTGCCAGCAGCCAAGCCCCCGAGCAGTACTTC.

V and J are TRBV27 and TRBJ2-1; 8 bases are a match to TRBD1. Germline-derived CDR1 and CDR2 are MNHEY and SMNVEV (reference sequence). The J segment lost 6 bases and the V segment lost 5 bases, leaving 6 bases of the junction unmatched. CDR3 length: 14 amino acids. The CDR3 is CASSPDRVRNEQFF. In nucleotides, the CDR3 is TGTGCCAGCAGTCCGGACAGGGTGCGCAATGAGCAGTTCTTC.

The genes are TRBV15 and TRBJ2-5; maybe TRBD1 (5 bases). Germline V CDR1 and CDR2: LNHNV, YYDKDF (reference sequence). This CDR3 region has 15 residues. Between the trimmed V and J ends, which lost 4 bases and 1 base, there was a span of 13 bases. The DNA of the CDR3 is TGTGCCACCAGCACCAGGGTGAATTCCCAAGAGACCCAGTACTTC. Its protein product is CATSTRVNSQETQYF.

This rearrangement joins TRBV7-8 to TRBJ1-2; 9 bases are shared with TRBD1. CDR1 SGHVS and CDR2 FQNEAQ come from the germline V gene. With 0 bases clipped from V and 7 bases from J, the junction kept 12 bases outside the gene matches. The CDR3 spans 17 residues. CDR3 bases: TGTGCCAGCAGCTTAGCGGGACAGGGCCCCAGTACACGTGGCTACACCTTC. This translates into CASSLAGQGPSTRGYTF.

This clone showed up just once. This chain connects TRBV4-2 to TRBJ2-3; 8 bases are shared with TRBD2. This CDR3 is 15 amino acids long. V gave up 4 bases and J gave up 0 bases; unmatched junction bases: 3. Germline V lookup: CDR1 LGHNA, CDR2 YNFKEQ. The CDR3 sequence is CASSRAGGSTDTQYF. For the CDR3, the DNA is TGTGCCAGCAGCCGGGCGGGGGGAAGCACAGATACGCAGTATTTT.

The table lists this clone with a count of one. V and J are TRBV2 and TRBJ2-2, with D perhaps matching TRBD1 or TRBD2 (5 bases each). CDR3 length equals 16 residues. Germline V gene data show CDR1 as SNHLY and CDR2 as FYNNEI. Trimming pared 6 bases from V and 6 bases from J, leaving 20 bases between. The CDR3 nucleotides read TGTGCCAGCAGGGGTGACAGCGGAAAAGGCGCCGGGGAGCTGTTTTTT. Translated, it gives CASRGDSGKGAGELFF.

The CDR3 loop reads CASLGRGNNQPQHF. The CDR3 DNA reads TGTGCCAGCTTGGGTAGGGGCAATAATCAGCCCCAGCATTTT. V and J are TRBV6-1 and TRBJ1-5, with D perhaps matching TRBD1 (5 bases). This CDR3 contains 14 residues. V gave up 8 bases and J gave up 4 bases, with 15 bases separating them. Germline CDR1 reads MNHNS; CDR2 reads SASEGT.

This clone has only a few counts. The junction does not match germline at one end; this may be a read error. The V call is TRBV2, the J call TRBJ1-1; 7 bases align to TRBD1. CDR1 is SNHLY and CDR2 is FYNNEI in the germline V gene. The CDR3 has 15 amino acids. CDR3 loop: CASREATGQNTEAFF. The CDR3 coding sequence is TGTGCCAGCAGAGAAGCGACAGGGCAGAACACTGAAGCTTTCTTT.

The V gene is TRBV11-2, the J gene TRBJ1-2, with 11 bases matching TRBD1. CDR1 and CDR2 (germline): SGHAT, FQNNGV. The CDR3 contains 15 residues. The ends lost 4 bases at V and 4 bases at J; junction bases unmatched: 5. In DNA, the CDR3 is TGTGCCAGCAGCTGGACAGGGGGCTTGGGCTATGGCTACACCTTC. This gives the protein CASSWTGGLGYGYTF.

The V gene is TRBV10-3, the J gene TRBJ2-3, with 7 bases identical to TRBD1. Trimming at V came to 0 bases and at J to 3 bases, leaving 6 bases not matched to a gene. This CDR3 has 16 amino acids. Germline CDR1 and CDR2: ENHRY and SYGVKD. CDR3 nucleotides: TGTGCCATCAGTGAGTCGAAGGGGGCGCGTACAGATACGCAGTATTTT. Translation gives CAISESKGARTDTQYF.

This clone has just one count. The V gene is TRBV6-6, the J gene TRBJ2-7; D is tentatively TRBD1 or TRBD2 (5 bases each). Germline V gene lookup returns CDR1 MNHNY and CDR2 SVGAGI (reference sequence). Trimming shortened V by 3 bases and J by 8 bases, and 20 bases separated the two germline ends. The CDR3 is 15 residues long. The CDR3 DNA follows: TGTGCCAGCAGTTATTCGGGACCTAGACAGCTCCAGCAGTACTTC. Translated, it gives CASSYSGPRQLQQYF.

V gene TRBV5-1 combines with J gene TRBJ2-5, with 11 nucleotides matching TRBD2. With 5 bases clipped from V and 5 bases from J, the junction kept 8 bases outside the gene matches. This CDR3 is 15 amino acids long. Germline V gene data show CDR1 as SGHRS and CDR2 as YFSETQ. CDR3 residues: CASRDSSGRGETQYF. The CDR3 DNA reads TGCGCCAGCAGAGACAGTAGCGGGAGGGGGGAGACCCAGTACTTC.

The V call is TRBV30, the J call TRBJ2-3; no clear D gene. Trimming took 0 bases from V and 3 from J, leaving 10 bases between them. Germline lookup yields CDR1 GTSNPN and CDR2 SVGIG (reference sequence). The CDR3 has 14 residues. CDR3 residues: CAWSVGLGTDTQYF. CDR3 DNA: TGTGCCTGGAGTGTCGGGTTAGGTACAGATACGCAGTATTTT.

The chain has TRBV5-4 and TRBJ1-3; D unresolved. Trimming removed 4 bases at V and 0 bases at J, with 11 bases between. Germline loops: CDR1 SGHNT, CDR2 YYREEE (reference sequence). The CDR3 is 15 amino acids. CDR3 sequence (DNA): TGTGCCAGCAGCCCGGGCCTCTACTCTGGAAACACCATATATTTT. This encodes CASSPGLYSGNTIYF.

The chain carries TRBV5-4 and TRBJ2-3; no clear D. Trimming cost V 0 bases and J 4 bases, with 6 bases left between them. Germline assignment: CDR1 SGHNT and CDR2 YYREEE (reference sequence). This CDR3 is 13 amino acids long. In DNA form, the CDR3 reads TGTGCCAGCAGCTTGGACTGGCCAGATACGCAGTATTTT. Its translation: CASSLDWPDTQYF.